This T cell receptor beta chain appears in the sequencing data of a study of cytomegalovirus exposure and HLA in healthy donors. 13 Jbeta primers and 60 Vbeta primers were used for the PCR. Generated by immunoSEQ multiplex PCR, the TCRdb table keeps only in-frame clones and is missing some. The sample's table shows 150,000 to 200,000 clones. V was pared by 5 bases and J by 3 bases, with 13 bases between. The CDR3 is 14 residues long. Germline assignment: CDR1 WSHSY and CDR2 SAAADI. Specimen: PBMCs. The chain couples TRBV10-2 to TRBJ1-1; a possible D gene is TRBD1 (5 bases). The sequence was collected from a woman in her late teens or twenties in good health and CMV-seropositive. The DNA of the CDR3 is TGCGCCAGCAGTAGCCAGGGTGGGGACACTGAAGCTTTCTTT. It is translated as CASSSQGGDTEAFF.